A single sample is the source of the 14 T cell receptor beta chains below, sequenced in a study of T cell changes during pregnancy in multiple sclerosis. Clones were sequenced by immunoSEQ multiplex PCR, and TCRdb holds only the in-frame ones, with some missing. The sample comprises about 110,000 clones, less than 95% of which are singletons, and 0.78% rests with the top ten. Source: peripheral blood, taken in the third trimester of pregnancy. These receptors were obtained from a female donor in good health, enrolled as a control in a pregnancy study.

The chain joins TRBV9 to TRBJ2-3; a weak D match, TRBD1 (6 bases). Per germline, CDR1 SGDLS and CDR2 YYNGEE. The CDR3 is 13 amino acids. The V end was cut by 3 bases, the J end by 6 bases, with 11 bases between. Here the CDR3 reads CASSDRVLDTQYF. The CDR3 DNA reads as TGTGCCAGCAGCGACAGGGTCTTGGATACGCAGTATTTT.

The chain employs TRBV5-1 and TRBJ1-6; D may be TRBD1 (5 bases). The CDR3 extends over 14 amino acids. Deletions cut 4 bases from V and 6 bases from J, with 11 bases between. CDR1 is SGHRS and CDR2 is YFSETQ in the germline V gene. CDR3 sequence: CASSPGTPNSPLHF. The CDR3 nucleotides are TGCGCCAGCAGCCCAGGGACTCCTAATTCACCCCTCCACTTT.

The rearrangement joins TRBV7-6 to TRBJ1-3; 7 positions match TRBD1. The V segment lost 4 bases and the J segment 0 bases; nucleotides outside the gene matches: 9. CDR3 length: 17 residues. CDR1 and CDR2 from the germline V gene are SGHVS and FNYEAQ. CDR3 sequence reads: CASSSGQPFFSGNTIYF. Here the CDR3 DNA reads TGTGCCAGCAGCTCGGGACAGCCTTTTTTCTCTGGAAACACCATATATTTT.

This clone was counted a few times. The CDR3 DNA follows: TGTGCCAGCAGCCCCAACCGGGACAGGTACGAGCAGTACTTC. Translating it yields CASSPNRDRYEQYF. V gene TRBV7-9 combines with J gene TRBJ2-7; TRBD1 matches at 8 bases. This CDR3 has 14 amino acids. Germline lookup yields CDR1 SEHNR and CDR2 FQNEAQ (reference sequence). Germline trimming cut 5 bases from V and 4 bases from J; bases unmatched to any gene: 7.

The CDR3: CASSQGTGGATNEKLFF. The CDR3 DNA reads TGTGCCAGCAGCCAGGGGACAGGGGGTGCAACTAATGAAAAACTGTTTTTT. V gene TRBV9 combines with J gene TRBJ1-4; TRBD1 aligns across 11 bases. Losses at the gene ends were 4 bases for V and 0 bases for J; bases not matched to a gene: 5. The CDR3 extends over 17 amino acids. Germline-derived CDR1 and CDR2 are SGDLS and YYNGEE.

In DNA form, the CDR3 reads TGTGCCAGCAGTCAGGTCGAGTCAGGGCAAGAGACCCAGTACTTC. Translated: CASSQVESGQETQYF. The J gene is TRBJ2-5, the V gene TRBV6-5; perhaps TRBD1 as D (5 bases). V lost 5 bases and J 2 bases, leaving 15 bases between the germline ends. Germline-derived CDR1 and CDR2 are MNHEY and SVGAGI. The CDR3 is 15 residues long.

The CDR3 loop is CASSLTGVTGELFF. CDR3 bases: TGTGCCAGCAGTTTAACGGGGGTGACCGGGGAGCTGTTTTTT. This chain connects TRBV28 to TRBJ2-2; tentative D call: TRBD2 (6 bases). Germline lookup yields CDR1 MDHEN and CDR2 SYDVKM. With 2 bases removed from V and 5 bases from J, the gap between germline ends came to 9 bases. The CDR3 runs 14 residues.

The gene calls are TRBV5-4 and TRBJ2-3; D gene unclear. Trimming stripped 8 bases from V and 2 bases from J, with 9 bases between. CDR3 length: 12 amino acids. Germline V lookup: CDR1 SGHNT, CDR2 YYREEE (reference sequence). The chain's CDR3 is CARPGVTDTQYF. The CDR3 bases are TGTGCCAGGCCGGGTGTCACAGATACGCAGTATTTT. The whole variable domain, filled in from reference TRBV5-4 and TRBJ2-3, reads ETGVTQSPTHLIKTRGQQVTLRCSSQSGHNTVSWYQQALGQGPQFIFQYYREEENGRGNFPPRFSGLQFPNYSSELNVNALELDDSALYLCARPGVTDTQYFGPGTRLTVL.

The chain combines TRBV5-1 with TRBJ2-7, with 7 nucleotides matching TRBD1. This CDR3 is built from 14 residues. From germline, CDR1 is SGHRS and CDR2 YFSETQ. Unmatched junction bases numbered 7, after V lost 2 bases and J lost 5 bases. CDR3 nucleotides: TGCGCCAGCAGCTTCGAGGGGGCGACCCACGAGCAGTACTTC. Protein: CASSFEGATHEQYF.

This clone showed up just once. This rearrangement joins TRBV2 to TRBJ1-5, with TRBD1 identical over 10 bases. The CDR3 has 13 residues. CDR1 SNHLY and CDR2 FYNNEI come from the germline V gene. Trimming took 8 bases from V and 2 from J; bases not matched to a gene: 0. The CDR3 loop reads CASGTGGNQPQHF. The DNA for the CDR3 is TGTGCCAGCGGGACAGGGGGCAATCAGCCCCAGCATTTT.

This chain uses TRBV27 with TRBJ1-2; D remains ambiguous. The CDR3 is 15 residues long. From germline, CDR1 is MNHEY and CDR2 SMNVEV (reference sequence). V was cut by 4 bases and J by 0 bases, with 12 bases left in between. CDR3 nucleotide sequence: TGTGCCAGCAGTTCGGGGTCCCCCACTAACTATGGCTACACCTTC. Translating gives CASSSGSPTNYGYTF.

V usage is TRBV30 and J usage is TRBJ1-1; perhaps TRBD1 as D (5 bases). CDR1 is GTSNPN, CDR2 SVGIG, per germline (reference sequence). CDR3 size: 13 residues. Trimming shortened V by 7 bases and J by 1 base, and 13 bases separated the two germline ends. The CDR3 is CAYSQGRNTEAFF. The CDR3 bases are TGTGCCTACTCGCAGGGCCGGAACACTGAAGCTTTCTTT. Variable domain in full (rest from reference TRBV30 and TRBJ1-1): SQTIHQWPATLVQPVGSPLSLECTVEGTSNPNLYWYRQAAGRGLQLLFYSVGIGQISSEVPQNLSASRPQDRQFILSSKKLLLSDSGFYLCAYSQGRNTEAFFGQGTRLTVV.

This chain connects TRBV4-3 to TRBJ2-3; 8 bases line up with TRBD1. Per the germline V gene, CDR1 is LGHNA and CDR2 is YSLEER. The CDR3 contains 16 residues. With V trimmed by 3 bases and J by 3 bases, 8 bases remained unmatched. CDR3 in amino acids: CASSQSLRGLTDTQYF. The CDR3 DNA follows: TGCGCCAGCAGCCAGAGCCTCAGGGGGCTGACAGATACGCAGTATTTT.

This chain uses TRBV21-1 with TRBJ2-7; TRBD2, the table's D call, was not compared with the DNA. TRBV21-1 is deemed a pseudogene. The CDR3 has 14 amino acids. The DNA of the CDR3 is TGTGCCAGCAGCGCCCGGGGACTATACGGCGAGCAGTACTTC. This encodes CASSARGLYGEQYF.